The clone carrying this TCR beta chain was detected only a few times. The record originates from a study of blood T cell repertoires in COVID-19. In the authors' methods: Amplifying reference gene primers gave estimates of nucleated cell counts. TCRdb keeps only in-frame clones here, not all; method: immunoSEQ multiplex PCR. The V and J calls and clone size were taken over from that table, and D and trimming were inferred from the DNA. The data show under 250,000 clones, 75% to 90% seen once. Ages ranged from about 18 to 89 years, with residence in some 25 US areas. Researchers sorted participants into cohorts using their self-reported clinical history. V dropped 3 bases and J dropped 0 bases, with 7 bases sitting between them. There are 13 residues in the CDR3. Germline CDR1 SGHRS, CDR2 YFSETQ.

The TCR originated in a woman between 40 and 55 years old who had been exposed to COVID-19. The chain joins TRBV5-1 to TRBJ2-7, with no clear D. The material sequenced was PBMCs or T cells enriched from blood (not recorded which). Here the CDR3 reads CASSYRSSYEQYF. The CDR3, as DNA: TGCGCCAGCAGCTACAGAAGCTCCTACGAGCAGTACTTC. Full variable domain (rest looked up from reference TRBV5-1 and TRBJ2-7): KAGVTQTPRYLIKTRGQQVTLSCSPISGHRSVSWYQQTPGQGLQFLFEYFSETQRNKGNFPGRFSGRQFSNSRSEMNVSTLELGDSALYLCASSYRSSYEQYFGPGTRLTVT.